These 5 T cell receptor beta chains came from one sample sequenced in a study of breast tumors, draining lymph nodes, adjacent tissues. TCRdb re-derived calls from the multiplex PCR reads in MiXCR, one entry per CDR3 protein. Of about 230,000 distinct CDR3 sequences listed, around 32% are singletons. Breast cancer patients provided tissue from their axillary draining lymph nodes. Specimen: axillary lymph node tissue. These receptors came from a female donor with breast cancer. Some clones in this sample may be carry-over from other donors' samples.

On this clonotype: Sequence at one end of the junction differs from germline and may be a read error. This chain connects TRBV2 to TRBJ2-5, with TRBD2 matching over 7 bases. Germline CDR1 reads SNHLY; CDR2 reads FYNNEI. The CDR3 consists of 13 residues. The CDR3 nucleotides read TGTGCCAGCGGGGGAGGGAGGCAAGAGACCCAGTGCTTC. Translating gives CASGGGRQETQCF.

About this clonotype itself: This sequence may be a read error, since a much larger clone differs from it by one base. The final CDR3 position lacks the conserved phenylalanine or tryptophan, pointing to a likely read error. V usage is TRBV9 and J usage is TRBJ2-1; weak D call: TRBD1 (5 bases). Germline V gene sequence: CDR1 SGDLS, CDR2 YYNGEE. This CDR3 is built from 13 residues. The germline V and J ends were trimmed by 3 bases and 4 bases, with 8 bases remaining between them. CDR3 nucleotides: TGTGCCAGCAGCGAAGGGGTTTACAATGAGCAGTTCTCC. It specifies CASSEGVYNEQFS.

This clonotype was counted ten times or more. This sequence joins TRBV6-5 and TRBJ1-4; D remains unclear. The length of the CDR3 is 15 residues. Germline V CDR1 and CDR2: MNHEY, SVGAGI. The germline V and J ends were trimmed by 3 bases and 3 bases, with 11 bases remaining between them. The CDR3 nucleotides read TGTGCCAGCAGTTATTTGAATCCGCCTAATGAAAAACTGTTTTTT. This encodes CASSYLNPPNEKLFF.

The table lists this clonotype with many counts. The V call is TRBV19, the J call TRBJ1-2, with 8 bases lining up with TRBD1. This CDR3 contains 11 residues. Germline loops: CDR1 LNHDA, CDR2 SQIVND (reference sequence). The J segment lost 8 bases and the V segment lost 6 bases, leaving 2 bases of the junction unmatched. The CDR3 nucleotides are TGTGCCAGTAGACAGGGGGACGGCTACACCTTC. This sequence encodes CASRQGDGYTF.

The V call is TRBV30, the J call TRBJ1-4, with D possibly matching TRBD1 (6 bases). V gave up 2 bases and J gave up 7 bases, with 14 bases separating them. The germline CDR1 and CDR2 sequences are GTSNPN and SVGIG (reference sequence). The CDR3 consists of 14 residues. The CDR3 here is CAWSTQVRGEKLFF. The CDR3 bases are TGTGCCTGGAGTACACAGGTCAGGGGTGAAAAACTGTTTTTT. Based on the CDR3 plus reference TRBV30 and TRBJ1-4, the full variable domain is SQTIHQWPATLVQPVGSPLSLECTVEGTSNPNLYWYRQAAGRGLQLLFYSVGIGQISSEVPQNLSASRPQDRQFILSSKKLLLSDSGFYLCAWSTQVRGEKLFFGSGTQLSVL.